The 19 T cell receptor beta chains below come from one sample, sequenced in a study of T-cell memory formation after mild COVID-19. Each CDR3 protein gets one entry after TCRdb re-called the 5' RACE reads with MiXCR. This sample has fewer than 150,000 distinct CDR3 sequences, with over 15% found just once. The specimen was PBMCs or a T cell subset sorted from them (not recorded which). These receptors were collected from a man between 18 and 29 years old who had mild COVID-19 (a few samples of this study predate the infection). Cell type and time point are not known.

The DNA of the CDR3 is TGCAGTGCTAGGCAGGATCCTAACTATGGCTACACCTTC. Translation: CSARQDPNYGYTF. V and J are TRBV20-1 and TRBJ1-2; D is undetermined. Looked up from germline, CDR1 is DFQATT and CDR2 is SNEGSKA (reference sequence). CDR3 length equals 13 residues. V was clipped by 3 bases and J by 0 bases, with 8 bases between them.

The sample holds a few counts of this clonotype. The gene calls are TRBV7-8 and TRBJ2-1; 8 nucleotides agree with TRBD2. The germline CDR1 and CDR2 sequences are SGHVS and FQNEAQ. The length of the CDR3 is 15 residues. Trimming removed 1 base from V and 3 bases from J; junction bases left unmatched: 2. The CDR3 reads CASSLVSGGYNEQFF. The CDR3 DNA is TGTGCCAGCAGCTTAGTGAGCGGGGGCTACAATGAGCAGTTCTTC.

A remark on this clonotype: A much larger clone is a single base away; this may be a read error. The CDR3 is CDSSPLAGAEGDTQYF. For the CDR3, the DNA is TGTGACAGCAGCCCCCTAGCGGGGGCCGAGGGAGATACGCAGTATTTT. J is TRBJ2-3 and V is TRBV11-2; 10 bases line up with TRBD2. Germline-derived CDR1 and CDR2 are SGHAT and FQNNGV. CDR3 size: 16 residues.

This clonotype was seen a handful of times. The rearrangement joins TRBV6-2 or TRBV6-3 to TRBJ2-2; a possible D gene is TRBD1 (6 bases). Trimming took off 10 bases at V and 5 bases at J, with 17 bases between the two ends. The CDR3 spans 14 residues. The germline gives CDR1 MNHEY, CDR2 SVGEGT. The CDR3 region is CAIGGAGWTGELFF. CDR3 bases: TGTGCCATAGGGGGTGCAGGGTGGACCGGGGAGCTGTTTTTT.

This chain joins TRBV7-2 and TRBJ2-5; 9 bases are a match to TRBD1. V dropped 1 base and J dropped 2; count of bases not matched to a gene: 2. Germline CDR1 is SGHTA and CDR2 is FQGNSA. The CDR3 is 15 amino acids. The CDR3 spells CASSLGGTGQETQYF. The CDR3 DNA reads as TGTGCCAGCAGCTTAGGAGGGACAGGGCAAGAGACCCAGTACTTC.

This chain links TRBV20-1 with TRBJ1-6, with D perhaps matching TRBD1 (6 bases). The V gene's germline CDR1 is DFQATT and CDR2 SNEGSKA (reference sequence). The CDR3 covers 16 residues. V lost 3 bases to trimming and J lost 9 bases, with 21 bases between them. CDR3 loop: CSARQGPSQAASPLHF. The CDR3, as DNA: TGCAGTGCTAGGCAGGGGCCGTCCCAGGCCGCTTCACCCCTCCACTTT.

This rearrangement joins TRBV7-2 to TRBJ2-7; TRBD2 matches at 13 bases. The CDR3 consists of 16 residues. With V trimmed by 5 bases and J by 9 bases, 13 bases remained unmatched. Germline CDR1 SGHTA, CDR2 FQGNSA. The CDR3 reads CASSPTSGGASRVQYF. As DNA, the CDR3 is TGTGCCAGCAGCCCTACTAGCGGGGGGGCGTCACGGGTGCAGTACTTC.

This clonotype was seen at least ten times. The chain combines TRBV6-5 with TRBJ1-6, with 9 nucleotides matching TRBD1. CDR3 length: 16 amino acids. CDR1 is MNHEY, CDR2 SVGAGI, per germline. V gave up 4 bases and J gave up 10 bases; unmatched junction bases: 11. DNA for the CDR3: TGTGCCAGCAGTTTCCAGGGACAGGGAACTCGATCACCCCTCCACTTT. This codes for CASSFQGQGTRSPLHF.

V gene TRBV3-1 combines with J gene TRBJ2-7; D is possibly TRBD1 (5 bases). Germline CDR1 reads LGHDT; CDR2 reads YNNKEL (reference sequence). The V end lost 2 bases, the J end lost 6 bases, and 14 bases lay between the germline ends. The CDR3 runs 14 residues. CDR3 DNA sequence: TGTGCCAGCAGCCAACATCTTACCAGGGCCGAGCAGTACTTC. Translating gives CASSQHLTRAEQYF.

The rearrangement joins TRBV7-8 to TRBJ2-3; 7 nucleotides align to TRBD2. This CDR3 has 16 amino acids. Germline CDR1 is SGHVS and CDR2 is FQNEAQ. V lost 5 bases to trimming and J lost 2 bases; unmatched junction nucleotides: 10. Written as DNA, the CDR3 is TGTGCCAGCAGCCACCGCAGGGACTATGTCACAGATACGCAGTATTTT. Translation: CASSHRRDYVTDTQYF. Together with reference TRBV7-8 and TRBJ2-3, the CDR3 gives the full variable domain: GAGVSQSPRYKVAKRGQDVALRCDPISGHVSLFWYQQALGQGPEFLTYFQNEAQLDKSGLPSDRFFAERPEGSVSTLKIQRTQQEDSAVYLCASSHRRDYVTDTQYFGPGTRLTVL.

V and J are TRBV7-3 and TRBJ2-2; D call uncertain. The V end was cut by 5 bases, the J end by 0 bases, with 4 bases between. Germline assignment: CDR1 SGHTA and CDR2 FQGTGA. CDR3 length: 13 amino acids. The CDR3 coding sequence is TGTGCCAGCAGCGCGTCGAACACCGGGGAGCTGTTTTTT. As protein: CASSASNTGELFF. Complete variable domain (other parts from reference TRBV7-3 and TRBJ2-2): GAGVSQTPSNKVTEKGKYVELRCDPISGHTALYWYRQSLGQGPEFLIYFQGTGAADDSGLPNDRFFAVRPEGSVSTLKIQRTERGDSAVYLCASSASNTGELFFGEGSRLTVL.

The chain employs TRBV5-1 and TRBJ1-1; D may be TRBD1 (5 bases). The germline CDR1 and CDR2 sequences are SGHRS and YFSETQ. The germline V and J ends were trimmed by 3 bases and 1 base, with 13 bases remaining between them. The CDR3 loop spans 15 amino acids. CDR3 sequence reads: CASSYGHEGNTEAFF. The CDR3 DNA is TGCGCCAGCAGCTATGGACACGAAGGGAACACTGAAGCTTTCTTT.

The CDR3 region is CATSFGVGNQPQHF. CDR3 coding DNA: TGTGCCACCTCGTTCGGGGTCGGCAATCAGCCCCAGCATTTT. The rearrangement links TRBV2 to TRBJ1-5; D ambiguous. There are 14 residues in the CDR3. V was shortened by 10 bases and J by 2 bases, with 15 bases between the two germline ends. CDR1 is SNHLY, CDR2 FYNNEI, per germline.

The chain's CDR3 is CASSSVVNTEAFF. For the CDR3, the DNA is TGTGCCAGCAGCTCTGTAGTGAACACTGAAGCTTTCTTT. The chain couples TRBV7-2 to TRBJ1-1; D call uncertain. V lost 4 bases, J lost 0 bases, and 6 bases lay in between. From germline, CDR1 is SGHTA and CDR2 FQGNSA. CDR3 length: 13 amino acids.

This clonotype was seen more than once but under ten times. J is TRBJ2-1 and V is TRBV7-2; 9 nucleotides align to TRBD2. The CDR3 is 13 amino acids. CDR1 SGHTA and CDR2 FQGNSA come from the germline V gene. The J segment lost 9 bases and the V segment lost 4 bases, leaving 4 bases of the junction unmatched. This CDR3 is CASSSGTSPEQFF. CDR3 DNA sequence: TGTGCCAGCAGCTCCGGGACTAGCCCTGAGCAGTTCTTC.

The chain joins TRBV25-1 to TRBJ2-5; TRBD2 matches at 9 bases. The CDR3 is made up of 14 amino acids. V gave up 3 bases and J gave up 7 bases; unmatched junction bases: 6. Germline V gene lookup returns CDR1 MGHDK and CDR2 SYGVNS. The CDR3, as DNA: TGTGCCAGCAGTGAGATGGGAGCGGGGGGGACCCAGTACTTC. Amino acids: CASSEMGAGGTQYF.

This clonotype was counted only a few times. This chain connects TRBV4-3 to TRBJ1-6, with D maybe TRBD1 (5 bases). The V gene lost 2 bases and the J gene lost 8 bases, with 7 bases spanning the gap. The CDR3 runs to 13 residues. In germline, CDR1 is LGHNA, CDR2 YSLEER. CDR3: CASSQWGDSPLHF. The CDR3 region has the DNA TGCGCCAGCAGCCAATGGGGGGATTCACCCCTCCACTTT.

This clonotype showed up just a few times. V gene TRBV4-3 combines with J gene TRBJ2-1; TRBD1 or TRBD2 may be the D gene (5 bases each). The CDR3 contains 18 residues. V was cut by 0 bases and J by 9 bases, with 24 bases left in between. Germline-derived CDR1 and CDR2 are LGHNA and YSLEER. CDR3 residues: CASSQEFAAQGAWGEQFF. The CDR3 bases are TGCGCCAGCAGCCAAGAATTTGCGGCGCAGGGAGCATGGGGTGAGCAGTTCTTC.

The sample holds a few counts of this clonotype. This chain links TRBV5-1 with TRBJ2-4; D may be TRBD1 (5 bases). The CDR3 sequence is 15 residues long. Trimming stripped 1 base from V and 3 bases from J, with 11 bases between. Germline assignment: CDR1 SGHRS and CDR2 YFSETQ. The CDR3 region has the DNA TGCGCCAGCAGCTTGAGGGGCACAGGCAAAAACATTCAGTACTTC. This translates into CASSLRGTGKNIQYF. Variable domain in full (rest from reference TRBV5-1 and TRBJ2-4): KAGVTQTPRYLIKTRGQQVTLSCSPISGHRSVSWYQQTPGQGLQFLFEYFSETQRNKGNFPGRFSGRQFSNSRSEMNVSTLELGDSALYLCASSLRGTGKNIQYFGAGTRLSVL.